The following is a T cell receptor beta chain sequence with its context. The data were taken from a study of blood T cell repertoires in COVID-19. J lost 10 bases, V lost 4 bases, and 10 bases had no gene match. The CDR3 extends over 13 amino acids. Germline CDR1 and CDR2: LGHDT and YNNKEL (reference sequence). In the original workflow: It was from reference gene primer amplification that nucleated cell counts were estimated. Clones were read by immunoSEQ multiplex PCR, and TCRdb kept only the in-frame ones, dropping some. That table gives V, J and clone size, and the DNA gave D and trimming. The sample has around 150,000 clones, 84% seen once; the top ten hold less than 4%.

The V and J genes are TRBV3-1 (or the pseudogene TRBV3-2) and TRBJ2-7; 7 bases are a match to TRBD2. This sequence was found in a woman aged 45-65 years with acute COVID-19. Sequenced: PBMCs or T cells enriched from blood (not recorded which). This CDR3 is CASSREGTGPQYF. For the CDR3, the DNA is TGTGCCAGCAGCCGGGAGGGGACCGGCCCTCAGTACTTC.